Each of the 20 T cell receptor beta chains below was sequenced from the same sample in a study of chemoradiotherapy in HPV16-positive cancers (dated by TCRdb to between 2020 and 2023). Receptor amplification or capture employed the immunoSEQ multiplex PCR assay. Held by TCRdb, this immuneACCESS table contains in-frame sequences only and omits some clones. Under half of the omission traces to an unresolved V gene where checked; the cause of the rest is unknown. The sample includes around 7,200 clones, with around four fifths observed a single time. In total, the top ten clones hold approximately 17% of the sample. This specimen was collected from a patient who underwent chemoradiotherapy. Receptors were obtained from a human donor with HPV-associated anogenital cancer.

Written as DNA, the CDR3 is TGTGCCAGCAGCTCCCGGGGGCGGTATGGCTACACCTTC. Amino acid sequence: CASSSRGRYGYTF. The chain couples TRBV5-4 to TRBJ1-2; tentatively, D is TRBD1 (6 bases). Germline lookup yields CDR1 SGHNT and CDR2 YYREEE (reference sequence). The length of the CDR3 is 13 residues. Deletions cut 3 bases from V and 5 bases from J, with 11 bases between. Using reference TRBV5-4 and TRBJ1-2 for the parts outside the CDR3, the full variable domain is ETGVTQSPTHLIKTRGQQVTLRCSSQSGHNTVSWYQQALGQGPQFIFQYYREEENGRGNFPPRFSGLQFPNYSSELNVNALELDDSALYLCASSSRGRYGYTFGSGTRLTVV.

The rearrangement joins TRBV19 to TRBJ1-1; TRBD1 matches at 9 bases. Losses at the gene ends were 0 bases for V and 7 bases for J; bases not matched to a gene: 6. Germline loops: CDR1 LNHDA, CDR2 SQIVND (reference sequence). The CDR3 consists of 15 residues. CDR3 nucleotide sequence: TGTGCCAGTAGTATAGATCAGGGACAGGGCCGTGAAGCTTTCTTT. It is translated as CASSIDQGQGREAFF.

This clone was detected once. The rearrangement uses TRBV4-1 and TRBJ1-2; no clear D gene. Germline CDR1 reads MGHRA; CDR2 reads YSYEKL. CDR3 size: 15 residues. The V end was cut by 1 base, the J end by 3 bases, with 12 bases between. Here the CDR3 reads CASSQGEERYYGYTF. The CDR3, as DNA: TGCGCCAGCAGCCAAGGAGAGGAGAGGTACTATGGCTACACCTTC.

This chain joins TRBV4-1 and TRBJ2-5, with D possibly TRBD1 on 6 matching bases. This CDR3 has 14 amino acids. Trimming removed 6 bases at V and 1 base at J, with 12 bases between. Germline V gene data show CDR1 as MGHRA and CDR2 as YSYEKL. The CDR3 nucleotides are TGCGCCAGCAGGGGCCGGGACACCCAAGAGACCCAGTACTTC. This sequence encodes CASRGRDTQETQYF.

The count of this clone is one. This rearrangement joins TRBV18 to TRBJ2-5, with no clear D. Germline-derived CDR1 and CDR2 are KGHSH and LQKENI. Trimming shortened V by 3 bases and J by 3 bases, and 8 bases separated the two germline ends. CDR3 size: 13 residues. For the CDR3, the DNA is TGTGCCAGCTCACCTTTTAATGAAGAGACCCAGTACTTC. Residues: CASSPFNEETQYF. The full variable domain, completed using reference TRBV18 and TRBJ2-5, is NAGVMQNPRHLVRRRGQEARLRCSPMKGHSHVYWYRQLPEEGLKFMVYLQKENIIDESGMPKERFSAEFPKEGPSILRIQQVVRGDSAAYFCASSPFNEETQYFGPGTRLLVL.

This chain links TRBV30 with TRBJ1-2; unclear D gene. CDR3 size: 12 residues. The germline V gene encodes CDR1 GTSNPN and CDR2 SVGIG (reference sequence). V was pared by 2 bases and J by 2 bases, with 6 bases between. In DNA, the CDR3 is TGTGCCTGGAGTCCCAACAACTATGGCTACACCTTC. Its protein product is CAWSPNNYGYTF.

The chain couples TRBV30 to TRBJ1-3, with D possibly being TRBD1 (6 bases). In germline, CDR1 is GTSNPN, CDR2 SVGIG (reference sequence). The V gene lost 5 bases and the J gene lost 4 bases, with 12 bases spanning the gap. This CDR3 is built from 13 residues. Here the CDR3 reads CAWQGMTGNTIYF. DNA of the CDR3: TGTGCCTGGCAGGGGATGACGGGAAACACCATATATTTT.

This clone has only a few counts. The rearrangement joins TRBV10-3 to TRBJ1-3, with no clear D. V was trimmed by 6 bases and J by 0 bases, leaving 6 bases between them. This CDR3 spans 13 amino acids. Germline loops: CDR1 ENHRY, CDR2 SYGVKD. This chain's CDR3 is CAIRTSSGNTIYF. The CDR3 coding sequence is TGTGCCATCAGGACAAGCTCTGGAAACACCATATATTTT.

This clone was recorded only once. V and J are TRBV5-4 and TRBJ2-3; the D gene is possibly TRBD2 (6 bases). Germline CDR1 is SGHNT and CDR2 is YYREEE (reference sequence). The V end lost 10 bases, the J end lost 1 base, and 13 bases lay between the germline ends. The CDR3 has 13 amino acids. The DNA of the CDR3 is TGTGCCGGCAAGCGCGGGGGCACAGATACGCAGTATTTT. Its translation: CAGKRGGTDTQYF.

This sequence joins TRBV30 and TRBJ2-7, with D hard to call. Germline assignment: CDR1 GTSNPN and CDR2 SVGIG (reference sequence). This CDR3 is 12 amino acids long. The V gene lost 7 bases and the J gene lost 3 bases, with 13 bases spanning the gap. The CDR3 sequence is CASTVVNYEQYF. In DNA, the CDR3 is TGTGCCTCGACGGTGGTAAACTACGAGCAGTACTTC.

The V and J genes are TRBV25-1 and TRBJ2-7; D could derive from TRBD1 or TRBD2 (5 bases each). Germline CDR1 MGHDK, CDR2 SYGVNS. The V end was cut by 7 bases, the J end by 3 bases, with 10 bases between. This CDR3 has 12 residues. CDR3: CASTGDVYEQYF. As DNA, the CDR3 is TGTGCCAGCACCGGGGACGTCTACGAGCAGTACTTC.

The chain carries TRBV7-8 and TRBJ1-3, with 8 positions matching TRBD1. V was clipped by 2 bases and J by 0 bases; unmatched bases: 6. The CDR3 contains 17 residues. Germline V CDR1 and CDR2: SGHVS, FQNEAQ. The CDR3 is CASSLLRQGSSGNTIYF. The CDR3 DNA sequence: TGTGCCAGCAGCTTATTACGACAGGGGAGCTCTGGAAACACCATATATTTT.

The V gene is TRBV5-1, the J gene TRBJ1-2; TRBD1 agrees at 10 bases. This CDR3 has 16 residues. Germline CDR1 is SGHRS and CDR2 is YFSETQ. V lost 4 bases and J lost 5; bases outside the gene matches: 11. The CDR3 is CASSPGTGTGVYGYTF. The CDR3 nucleotides are TGCGCCAGCAGCCCGGGCACCGGGACAGGGGTATATGGCTACACCTTC.

V is TRBV11-2 and J is TRBJ2-2; 8 nucleotides agree with TRBD2. Trimming removed 5 bases from V and 5 bases from J; junction bases left unmatched: 13. The CDR3 runs 17 residues. CDR1 is SGHAT and CDR2 is FQNNGV in the germline V gene. CDR3 protein: CASSPGGGRRRTGELFF. The CDR3 DNA is TGTGCCAGCAGCCCCGGGGGGGGCCGTCGGAGGACCGGGGAGCTGTTTTTT.

The chain is built from TRBV19 and TRBJ1-5; perhaps TRBD1 as D (6 bases). Trimming took 6 bases from V and 3 from J, leaving 9 bases between them. Germline V gene sequence: CDR1 LNHDA, CDR2 SQIVND (reference sequence). The CDR3 length is 13 residues. This chain's CDR3 is CASSYRVNQPQHF. The DNA of the CDR3 is TGTGCCAGTAGCTACAGGGTCAATCAGCCCCAGCATTTT.

This sequence joins TRBV6-1 and TRBJ1-2; no definite D call. The germline V and J ends were trimmed by 6 bases and 1 base, with 15 bases remaining between them. Germline CDR1 MNHNS, CDR2 SASEGT. There are 15 residues in the CDR3. CDR3 bases: TGTGCCAGCAGGGCCACTGCCCAGCGTAACTATGGCTACACCTTC. Translation: CASRATAQRNYGYTF.

The rearrangement joins TRBV30 to TRBJ1-6; no definite D call. The germline V gene has CDR1 GTSNPN and CDR2 SVGIG (reference sequence). The V end was cut by 5 bases, the J end by 0 bases, with 11 bases between. The CDR3 extends over 15 amino acids. This CDR3 reads CAWGIWSSYNSPLHF. The CDR3 DNA follows: TGTGCCTGGGGTATCTGGAGCTCCTATAATTCACCCCTCCACTTT.

The J gene is TRBJ1-1, the V gene TRBV5-1; the D is unclear. The V gene's germline CDR1 is SGHRS and CDR2 YFSETQ. Trimming took 2 bases from V and 4 from J, leaving 9 bases between them. This CDR3 is 13 amino acids long. The CDR3 sequence is CASSFTRSTEAFF. CDR3 in DNA: TGCGCCAGCAGCTTCACACGGAGCACTGAAGCTTTCTTT.

The chain uses TRBV7-6 and TRBJ1-2, with 7 bases fitting TRBD1. Germline-derived CDR1 and CDR2 are SGHVS and FNYEAQ. V shed 1 base and J 3 bases; nucleotides not matched to a gene: 2. The CDR3 is 14 amino acids. The CDR3 spells CASSLGTGDYGYTF. The CDR3 nucleotides are TGTGCCAGCAGCTTAGGTACAGGGGACTATGGCTACACCTTC.

V is TRBV6-6 and J is TRBJ2-1, with D possibly being TRBD2 (5 bases). CDR1 is MNHNY and CDR2 is SVGAGI in the germline V gene (reference sequence). The CDR3 covers 12 residues. The V and J ends lost 4 bases and 8 bases respectively, with 9 bases between them. This CDR3 is CASSSTADEQFF. CDR3 DNA: TGTGCCAGCAGTTCTACAGCGGATGAGCAGTTCTTC.